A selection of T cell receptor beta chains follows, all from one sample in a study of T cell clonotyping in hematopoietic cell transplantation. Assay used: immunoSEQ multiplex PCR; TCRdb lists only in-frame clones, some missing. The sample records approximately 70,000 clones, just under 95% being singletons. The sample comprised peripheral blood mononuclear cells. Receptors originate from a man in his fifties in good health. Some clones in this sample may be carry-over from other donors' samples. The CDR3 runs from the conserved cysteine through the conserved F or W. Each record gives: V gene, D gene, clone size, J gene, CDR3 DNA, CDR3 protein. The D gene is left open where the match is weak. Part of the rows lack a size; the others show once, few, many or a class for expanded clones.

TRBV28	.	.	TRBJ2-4	TGTGCCAGCAGTTTAGAGCCGCGGAAAAACATTCAGTACTTC	CASSLEPRKNIQYF
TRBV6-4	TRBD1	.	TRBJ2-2	TGTGCCGGAACCAGCTTGGGGACAGACCCTGCGAACACCGGGGAGCTGTTTTTT	CAGTSLGTDPANTGELFF
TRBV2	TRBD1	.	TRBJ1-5	TGTGCCAGCAAATTACAGGGGATTAGCAATCAGCCCCAGCATTTT	CASKLQGISNQPQHF
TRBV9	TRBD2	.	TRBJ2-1	TGTGCCAGCAGTCTAAGCGGGAGCACTGATGAGCAGTTCTTC	CASSLSGSTDEQFF
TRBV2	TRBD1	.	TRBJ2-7	TGTGCCAGCAGTGAAAGTGGGCCGGGACAGGGGGCGAGGGAGCAGTACTTC	CASSESGPGQGAREQYF
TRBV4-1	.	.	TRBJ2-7	TGCGCCAGCAGCCGGACGATGGGTGTTACCTCCTACGAGCAGTACTTC	CASSRTMGVTSYEQYF
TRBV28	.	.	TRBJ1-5	TGTGCCAGCAGTTTAAGGCAGATTCAGCCCCAGCATTTT	CASSLRQIQPQHF
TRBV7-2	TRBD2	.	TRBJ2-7	TGTGCCAGCACCACGGCTCCGGCGGGGGGGACCTACGAGCAGTACTTC	CASTTAPAGGTYEQYF
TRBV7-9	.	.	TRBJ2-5	TGTGCCAGCAGCTTAGAAGGGGAGATGGTGCGGACCCAGTACTTC	CASSLEGEMVRTQYF
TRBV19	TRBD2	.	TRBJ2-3	TGTGCCAGTAGCCCGGGGCGGGAGGGTACGCAGTATTTT	CASSPGREGTQYF
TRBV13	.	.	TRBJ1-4	TGTGCCAGCAGCCTCTCCCGCCGCGGCAATGAAAAACTGTTTTTT	CASSLSRRGNEKLFF
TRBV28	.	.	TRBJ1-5	TGTGCCAGCAGTTCTGGGGGTAGCAATCAGCCCCAGCATTTT	CASSSGGSNQPQHF
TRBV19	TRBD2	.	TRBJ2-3	TGTGCCAGTAGTCCCTTGACTAGCGGGAGAACAGATACGCAGTATTTT	CASSPLTSGRTDTQYF
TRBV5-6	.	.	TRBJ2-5	TGTGCCAGCAGCTTGTTGGGCCGAGGCCAAGAGACCCAGTACTTC	CASSLLGRGQETQYF
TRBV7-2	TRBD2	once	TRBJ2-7	TGTGCCAGCAGCTTAGCTCGGACTAGCGGGAACTCCTACGAGCAGTACTTC	CASSLARTSGNSYEQYF
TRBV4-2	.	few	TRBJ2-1	TGTGCCAGCAGCCAACCTCAAGGGGACAATGAGCAGTTCTTC	CASSQPQGDNEQFF
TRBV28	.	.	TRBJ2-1	TGTGCCAGCAATCCCACCGGGACGGGAAACTACAATGAGCAGTTCTTC	CASNPTGTGNYNEQFF
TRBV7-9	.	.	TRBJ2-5	TGTGCCAGCAGCTTAAACCAGCAAGAGACCCAGTACTTC	CASSLNQQETQYF
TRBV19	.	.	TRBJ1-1	TGTGCCAGTACCGTCGAAGTTAACACTGAAGCTTTCTTT	CASTVEVNTEAFF
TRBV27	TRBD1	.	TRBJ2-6	TGTGCCAGCACCGGGACAGGGGAGTTGGTTTTC	CASTGTGELVF
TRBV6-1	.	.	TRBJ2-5	TGTGCCAGCAGTGAGACAGATCAAGAGACCCAGTACTTC	CASSETDQETQYF
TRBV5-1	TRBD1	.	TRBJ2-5	TGCGCCAGCAGTCGTCAGGGGGTCGTTGAGACCCAGTACTTC	CASSRQGVVETQYF
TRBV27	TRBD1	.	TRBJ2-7	TGTGCCAGCAGTCCACGCGGGACAGGGGACTACGAGCAGTACTTC	CASSPRGTGDYEQYF
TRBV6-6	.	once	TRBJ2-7	TGTGCCAGCCTATTTCCCGGCGACCTTAAGCACGAGCAGTACTTC	CASLFPGDLKHEQYF
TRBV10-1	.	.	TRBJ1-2	TGCGCCAGCAGTGAGTCCCAGGGGTGTGGCTACACCTTC	CASSESQGCGYTF
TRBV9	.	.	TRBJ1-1	TGTGCCAGCAGCGTAATGGTAGGTGGGAACACTGAAGCTTTCTTT	CASSVMVGGNTEAFF
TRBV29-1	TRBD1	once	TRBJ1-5	TGCAGCGCTGGGGACAGAGATCAGCCCCAGCATTTT	CSAGDRDQPQHF
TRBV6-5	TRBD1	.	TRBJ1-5	TGTGCCAGCAGGTCGGACAGGAATCAGCCCCAGCATTTT	CASRSDRNQPQHF
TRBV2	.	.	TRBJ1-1	TGTGCCAGCAGTGAAGGCCGGGCAGCTTTCTTT	CASSEGRAAFF
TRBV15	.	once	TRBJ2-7	TGTGCCACCAGCAGAGAACCGGGAACGCAGTACTTC	CATSREPGTQYF
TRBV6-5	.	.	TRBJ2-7	TGTGCCAGCAGTTACAGGAACGTCCTTTCCTACGAGCAGTACTTC	CASSYRNVLSYEQYF
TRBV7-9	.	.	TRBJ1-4	TGTGCCAGCAGCTTAGATTGGACGGATGAAAAACTGTTTTTT	CASSLDWTDEKLFF
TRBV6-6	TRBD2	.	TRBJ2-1	TGTGCCAGCAGTTCACTAGCGGAACCTCAGTTCTTC	CASSSLAEPQFF
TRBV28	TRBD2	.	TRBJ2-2	TGTGCCAGCGTCCTAGCGGGAGTGGGCGGGGAGCTGTTTTTT	CASVLAGVGGELFF
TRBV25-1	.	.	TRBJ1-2	TGTGCCAGCAATGAGGCAGGAAGGAGCTATGGCTACACCTTC	CASNEAGRSYGYTF
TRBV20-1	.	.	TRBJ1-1	TGCAATCTCCAGGGAAGCACTGAAGCTTTCTTT	CNLQGSTEAFF
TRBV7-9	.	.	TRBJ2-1	TGTGCCAGCAGCCCTAGGGGTATATCCTACAATGAGCAGTTCTTC	CASSPRGISYNEQFF
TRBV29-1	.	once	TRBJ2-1	TGCAGCGTTGGGACCCGTGGGAATGAGCAGTTCTTC	CSVGTRGNEQFF
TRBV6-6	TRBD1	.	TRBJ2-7	TGTGCCGGGTGGACAGGGAGAGGAGAGCAGTACTTC	CAGWTGRGEQYF
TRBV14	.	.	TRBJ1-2	TGTGCCAGCAGCCAAGAAGGGGGAGCGGGCAGTCACTATGGCTACACCTTC	CASSQEGGAGSHYGYTF
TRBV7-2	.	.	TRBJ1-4	TGTGCCAGCAGCTTTGGGGGCGCAACTAATGAAAAACTGTTTTTT	CASSFGGATNEKLFF
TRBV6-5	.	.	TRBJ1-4	TGTGCCAGCAGTTATTCAACAACTAATGAAAAACTGTTTTTT	CASSYSTTNEKLFF
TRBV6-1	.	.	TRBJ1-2	TGTGCCAGCAGTGAAGGATCCTTAGGGCGGGCGGAGGGCTACACCTTC	CASSEGSLGRAEGYTF
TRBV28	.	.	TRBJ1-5	TGTGCCAGCAGTTCCTCCGGTGGAGGCAATCAGCCCCAGCATTTT	CASSSSGGGNQPQHF
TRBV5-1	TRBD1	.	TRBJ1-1	TGCGCCAGCAGCTTGGTGAGGGGGCAGGCTGAAGCTTTCTTT	CASSLVRGQAEAFF